The TCR beta chain under discussion was sequenced for a study of blood T cell repertoires in COVID-19. Study overall: The United States, Italy and Spain provided the acute and convalescent COVID-19 samples.

Germline V gene sequence: CDR1 LGHDT, CDR2 YNNKEL (reference sequence). Trimming shortened V by 4 bases and J by 1 base, and 16 bases separated the two germline ends. The CDR3 consists of 17 residues. Original data processing: Estimates of nucleated cell counts were drawn from the amplification of reference gene primers. Sequencing used immunoSEQ multiplex PCR; TCRdb keeps in-frame clones, though not all of them. That table is the source of V, J and clone size, and D and trimming were worked out from the DNA. The profile shows hundreds of thousands of clones, around 78% of them singletons. The chain joins TRBV3-1 (or the pseudogene TRBV3-2) to TRBJ2-2; D perhaps matches TRBD2 (5 bases). This TCR was recovered from a woman in her 70s with active or convalescent COVID-19. What was sequenced was peripheral blood. CDR3 loop: CASSRALDLKNTGELFF. The CDR3 DNA reads TGTGCCAGCAGCCGCGCTTTGGACTTAAAGAACACCGGGGAGCTGTTTTTT.